This TCR beta chain appears in the sequencing data of a study of blood T cell repertoires in COVID-19. Across the study: Sources were T cells, B-cell-depleted T cells, or PBMCs; the material itself was cDNA or gDNA.

Germline trimming cut 3 bases from V and 5 bases from J; bases unmatched to any gene: 12. CDR1 and CDR2 from the germline V gene are SGHDN and FVKESK. There are 16 residues in the CDR3. In the authors' methods: The authors estimated nucleated cell counts from reference gene primer amplification. Data came from immunoSEQ multiplex PCR; TCRdb stores just in-frame clones and leaves some out. V, J and clone size derive from that table, while D and trimming were established from the DNA sequence. The data show approximately 40,000 clones, roughly nine tenths seen once. The sample comprised peripheral blood. This clonotype originated in a woman aged 80 or over in a cohort sampled during active or convalescent COVID-19. V and J are TRBV14 and TRBJ1-2; TRBD1 matches 7 bases. For the CDR3, the DNA is TGTGCCAGCAGCCAGTTGACAGGGTCTGTGCAGTATGGCTACACCTTC. Its protein product is CASSQLTGSVQYGYTF.